Listed here are 29 T cell receptor beta chains from one sample, sequenced in a study of technical replicates of blood from a handful of donors. Assay used: immunoSEQ multiplex PCR; TCRdb lists only in-frame clones, some missing. There are about 90,000 clones in the sample; around 93% occur only once, and about 0.26% lies in the top ten. Sequenced sample: T cells isolated from PBMCs. The origin of the receptors is a human donor in good health.

The chain has TRBV20-1 and TRBJ2-3; unclear D gene. The CDR3 runs 11 residues. CDR1 is DFQATT, CDR2 SNEGSKA, per germline (reference sequence). Trimming took off 5 bases at V and 5 bases at J, with 8 bases between the two ends. The CDR3 DNA follows: TGCAGTGCTCCTAGAGGAGATACGCAGTATTTT. The encoded protein is CSAPRGDTQYF.

This clone has only one observation. The chain links TRBV5-1 to TRBJ1-2; 10 nucleotides match TRBD1. The CDR3 has 14 amino acids. CDR1 is SGHRS, CDR2 YFSETQ, per germline. Trimming took 4 bases from V and 8 from J; bases not matched to a gene: 8. For the CDR3, the DNA is TGCGCCAGCAGCCGGGACAGGGGCCTAGAGGGCTACACCTTC. Translated: CASSRDRGLEGYTF. Looking up the rest from reference TRBV5-1 and TRBJ1-2 gives the full variable domain: KAGVTQTPRYLIKTRGQQVTLSCSPISGHRSVSWYQQTPGQGLQFLFEYFSETQRNKGNFPGRFSGRQFSNSRSEMNVSTLELGDSALYLCASSRDRGLEGYTFGSGTRLTVV.

V usage is TRBV27 and J usage is TRBJ2-6; TRBD2 is a possible D gene (5 bases). Trimming left V 5 bases short and J 1 base short, with 12 bases between. The CDR3 loop spans 16 amino acids. Per germline, CDR1 MNHEY and CDR2 SMNVEV (reference sequence). The CDR3 DNA reads TGTGCCAGCAGTGTCCCCGGGATTTCTGGGGCCAACGTCCTGACTTTC. Residues: CASSVPGISGANVLTF. Together with reference TRBV27 and TRBJ2-6, the CDR3 gives the full variable domain: EAQVTQNPRYLITVTGKKLTVTCSQNMNHEYMSWYRQDPGLGLRQIYYSMNVEVTDKGDVPEGYKVSRKEKRNFPLILESPSPNQTSLYFCASSVPGISGANVLTFGAGSRLTVL.

The chain couples TRBV11-3 to TRBJ2-7; tentative D call: TRBD1 (5 bases). V lost 0 bases and J lost 5, with 5 bases in between. Per germline, CDR1 SGHNT and CDR2 YENEEA. This CDR3 has 12 residues. CDR3 sequence: CASSLETDEQYF. The CDR3 DNA reads as TGTGCCAGCAGCTTAGAGACAGACGAGCAGTACTTC.

This chain links TRBV7-9 with TRBJ2-7; D possibly corresponds to TRBD2 (6 bases). Germline loops: CDR1 SEHNR, CDR2 FQNEAQ (reference sequence). V shed 5 bases and J shed 11 bases, with 19 bases lying between them. CDR3 length: 13 amino acids. CDR3 amino acids: CASSPTGGTGEYF. The CDR3 nucleotides read TGTGCCAGCAGCCCTACCGGGGGTACGGGGGAGTACTTC. Variable domain in full (rest from reference TRBV7-9 and TRBJ2-7): DTGVSQNPRHKITKRGQNVTFRCDPISEHNRLYWYRQTLGQGPEFLTYFQNEAQLEKSRLLSDRFSAERPKGSFSTLEIQRTEQGDSAMYLCASSPTGGTGEYFGPGTRLTVT.

The chain joins TRBV5-6 to TRBJ2-1; a weak D match, TRBD1 (6 bases). The germline CDR1 and CDR2 sequences are SGHDT and YYEEEE. Between the trimmed V and J ends, which lost 3 bases and 7 bases, there was a span of 8 bases. The CDR3 sequence is 12 residues long. CDR3 sequence (DNA): TGTGCCAGCAGCTCAACAGGGAATGAGCAGTTCTTC. Protein: CASSSTGNEQFF.

This chain connects TRBV21-1 to TRBJ2-5; no DNA check was done on the table's D call, TRBD1. TRBV21-1 has pseudogene status. This CDR3 region has 17 residues. CDR3 amino acids: CASSKQGRRVVKKTQYF. CDR3 DNA: TGTGCCAGCAGCAAACAGGGGCGGCGGGTGGTGAAAAAGACCCAGTACTTC.

The chain uses TRBV9 and TRBJ1-1, with TRBD1 matching over 9 bases. Germline V gene data show CDR1 as SGDLS and CDR2 as YYNGEE. The V gene end was trimmed by 2 bases and the J gene end by 8 bases; junction bases not matched to a gene: 4. The CDR3 is made up of 13 amino acids. In nucleotides, the CDR3 is TGTGCCAGCAGCGTCAGCGGGACAGGGGAAGCTTTCTTT. Its translation is CASSVSGTGEAFF.

This sequence joins TRBV4-1 and TRBJ2-7; TRBD2 matches 8 bases. With V trimmed by 1 base and J by 6 bases, 17 bases remained unmatched. Germline-derived CDR1 and CDR2 are MGHRA and YSYEKL. This CDR3 is 18 amino acids long. The CDR3 spells CASSQGPLSDREGFEQYF. DNA of the CDR3: TGCGCCAGCAGCCAAGGCCCTCTGTCCGACCGGGAGGGCTTCGAGCAGTACTTC.

This chain joins TRBV30 and TRBJ1-2; D may be TRBD1 (6 bases). The germline gives CDR1 GTSNPN, CDR2 SVGIG (reference sequence). The V end lost 6 bases, the J end lost 8 bases, and 19 bases lay between the germline ends. The CDR3 consists of 13 residues. In nucleotides, the CDR3 is TGTGCCTGCAAACCACAGGGTAGGACGGGCTACACCTTC. Encoded protein: CACKPQGRTGYTF.

A single count supports this clone. The genes are TRBV30 and TRBJ1-6; 10 bases agree with TRBD1. The CDR3 extends over 14 amino acids. The V segment lost 5 bases and the J segment 7 bases; nucleotides outside the gene matches: 5. From germline, CDR1 is GTSNPN and CDR2 SVGIG (reference sequence). The CDR3 nucleotides read TGTGCCTGGGACAGGGGGCTGAAGAATTCACCCCTCCACTTT. Translation gives CAWDRGLKNSPLHF.

The chain combines TRBV15 with TRBJ2-1; a possible D gene is TRBD2 (5 bases). V was trimmed by 6 bases and J by 0 bases, leaving 12 bases between them. The germline V gene has CDR1 LNHNV and CDR2 YYDKDF (reference sequence). The CDR3 sequence is 15 residues long. CDR3: CATSPRGSSYNEQFF. The CDR3 DNA follows: TGTGCCACCAGTCCGAGAGGGAGCTCCTACAATGAGCAGTTCTTC.

CDR3 nucleotides: TGTGCCAGCAGTTTATCAGGGGGCTATGGCTACACCTTC. It translates to CASSLSGGYGYTF. The gene calls are TRBV28 and TRBJ1-2; 7 bases fit TRBD1. Germline loops: CDR1 MDHEN, CDR2 SYDVKM. Trimming removed 1 base from V and 4 bases from J; junction bases left unmatched: 0. The CDR3 has 13 amino acids.

This clone is a singleton in its sample. The rearrangement joins TRBV4-2 to TRBJ2-1; TRBD2 matches at 7 bases. This CDR3 has 15 amino acids. Losses at the gene ends were 3 bases for V and 5 bases for J; bases not matched to a gene: 7. Per germline, CDR1 LGHNA and CDR2 YNFKEQ. In DNA form, the CDR3 reads TGTGCCAGCAGCCAGGGACCCGGACTAGACAATGAGCAGTTCTTC. It yields the protein CASSQGPGLDNEQFF.

The rearrangement joins TRBV7-2 to TRBJ2-1; 8 nucleotides match TRBD1. V gave up 3 bases and J gave up 6 bases; unmatched junction bases: 7. In germline, CDR1 is SGHTA, CDR2 FQGNSA. This CDR3 spans 15 amino acids. CDR3 loop: CASSFFVGTGNEQFF. The CDR3 nucleotides read TGTGCCAGCAGCTTTTTCGTAGGGACAGGCAATGAGCAGTTCTTC. Filled out from reference TRBV7-2 and TRBJ2-1, the complete variable domain reads GAGVSQSPSNKVTEKGKDVELRCDPISGHTALYWYRQSLGQGLEFLIYFQGNSAPDKSGLPSDRFSAERTGGSVSTLTIQRTQQEDSAVYLCASSFFVGTGNEQFFGPGTRLTVL.

This clone turned up a few times. The chain joins TRBV9 to TRBJ1-3, with D hard to call. Germline CDR1 reads SGDLS; CDR2 reads YYNGEE. Trimming removed 3 bases from V and 4 bases from J, with 11 bases in between. This CDR3 comprises 14 residues. This CDR3 is CASSEGGAGNTIYF. For the CDR3, the DNA is TGTGCCAGCAGCGAAGGAGGAGCGGGAAACACCATATATTTT.

The rearrangement uses TRBV19 and TRBJ1-5; D is possibly TRBD1 (6 bases). Germline CDR1 and CDR2: LNHDA and SQIVND (reference sequence). The CDR3 extends over 16 amino acids. Trimming pared 7 bases from V and 4 bases from J, leaving 20 bases between. The CDR3 is CASTPWRTDFNQPQHF. CDR3 sequence (DNA): TGTGCCAGTACCCCCTGGCGGACAGACTTTAATCAGCCCCAGCATTTT.

The genes are TRBV19 and TRBJ2-2; D gene unclear. This CDR3 comprises 14 residues. Germline CDR1 and CDR2: LNHDA and SQIVND (reference sequence). V lost 5 bases and J lost 5, with 12 bases in between. CDR3 coding DNA: TGTGCCAGTAGTGCCCTAGTATATACCGGGGAGCTGTTTTTT. Translation: CASSALVYTGELFF.

The rearrangement joins TRBV5-1 to TRBJ2-1; no clear D. The CDR3 loop spans 15 amino acids. Germline values: CDR1 SGHRS, CDR2 YFSETQ. V gave up 4 bases and J gave up 8 bases, with 19 bases separating them. DNA for the CDR3: TGCGCCAGCAGCCTGGAGTTAGTTAGGAGCGATGAGCAGTTCTTC. This encodes CASSLELVRSDEQFF.

In its sample, this clone was seen once. V is TRBV29-1 and J is TRBJ2-5; 9 positions match TRBD1. CDR3 length: 15 residues. Trimming removed 1 base from V and 5 bases from J; junction bases left unmatched: 8. Looked up from germline, CDR1 is SQVTM and CDR2 is ANQGSEA. The CDR3 nucleotides read TGCAGCGTTGAAGGGTACAGGGGGCTGGGCGAGACCCAGTACTTC. This gives the protein CSVEGYRGLGETQYF.

This rearrangement joins TRBV5-1 to TRBJ2-5; TRBD2 aligns across 13 bases. J lost 5 bases, V lost 4 bases, and 14 bases had no gene match. Germline V lookup: CDR1 SGHRS, CDR2 YFSETQ. CDR3 length: 18 residues. The CDR3 protein is CASSRGLAGSSVMETQYF. The DNA for the CDR3 is TGCGCCAGCAGCAGGGGACTAGCGGGAAGTAGTGTGATGGAGACCCAGTACTTC.

The chain links TRBV7-9 to TRBJ2-2; TRBD2 agrees at 14 bases. The germline CDR1 and CDR2 sequences are SEHNR and FQNEAQ (reference sequence). J was trimmed by 2 bases and V by 1 base; bases with no gene match: 3. CDR3 length: 18 amino acids. The CDR3: CASSLGGLAGVNTGELFF. CDR3 nucleotides: TGTGCCAGCAGCTTAGGGGGACTAGCGGGAGTTAACACCGGGGAGCTGTTTTTT.

The rearrangement uses TRBV7-9 and TRBJ2-1, with D possibly being TRBD2 (6 bases). This CDR3 contains 11 residues. Germline assignment: CDR1 SEHNR and CDR2 FQNEAQ (reference sequence). Trimming took off 6 bases at V and 9 bases at J, with 9 bases between the two ends. The CDR3 sequence: CASRHGSEQFF. The CDR3 DNA reads as TGTGCCAGCAGGCACGGGAGTGAGCAGTTCTTC.

V gene TRBV5-4 combines with J gene TRBJ2-7; D perhaps matches TRBD2 (6 bases). This CDR3 region has 14 residues. In germline, CDR1 is SGHNT, CDR2 YYREEE (reference sequence). Trimming removed 0 bases from V and 3 bases from J, with 10 bases in between. For the CDR3, the DNA is TGTGCCAGCAGCTTGGAAACGGGGGACTACGAGCAGTACTTC. This gives the protein CASSLETGDYEQYF.

This clone appeared a single time. The rearrangement joins TRBV18 to TRBJ2-5; 7 bases are a match to TRBD1. The CDR3 contains 13 residues. V lost 3 bases and J lost 3; bases outside the gene matches: 1. Per the germline V gene, CDR1 is KGHSH and CDR2 is LQKENI. The CDR3 loop reads CASSPGQKETQYF. CDR3 coding DNA: TGTGCCAGCTCACCGGGACAGAAAGAGACCCAGTACTTC.

The V gene is TRBV2, the J gene TRBJ2-7; possible D gene TRBD1, 6 bases. Trimming removed 2 bases at V and 0 bases at J, with 14 bases between. CDR3 length equals 16 residues. Germline V gene sequence: CDR1 SNHLY, CDR2 FYNNEI. CDR3 amino acids: CASSERIGGLSYEQYF. In DNA form, the CDR3 reads TGTGCCAGCAGTGAAAGGATTGGGGGCCTCTCCTACGAGCAGTACTTC.

The chain joins TRBV19 to TRBJ1-2; the D is unclear. The CDR3 has 13 residues. Per germline, CDR1 LNHDA and CDR2 SQIVND (reference sequence). Between the trimmed V and J ends, which lost 5 bases and 6 bases, there was a span of 13 bases. The CDR3 sequence: CASSVRTRDGYTF. The CDR3, as DNA: TGTGCCAGTAGTGTCCGGACTCGCGATGGCTACACCTTC.

The chain links TRBV7-9 to TRBJ1-4; perhaps TRBD1 as D (6 bases). CDR1 SEHNR and CDR2 FQNEAQ come from the germline V gene (reference sequence). Trimming took off 1 base at V and 0 bases at J, with 18 bases between the two ends. This CDR3 has 19 amino acids. Here the CDR3 reads CASSLGRTATTATNEKLFF. The CDR3 DNA follows: TGTGCCAGCAGCTTAGGAAGGACAGCCACAACTGCAACTAATGAAAAACTGTTTTTT.

The rearrangement uses TRBV28 and TRBJ2-4; 8 positions agree with TRBD1. This CDR3 has 15 amino acids. Germline loops: CDR1 MDHEN, CDR2 SYDVKM. With V trimmed by 6 bases and J by 1 base, 5 bases remained unmatched. This chain's CDR3 is CASSSQGAAKNIQYF. CDR3 in DNA: TGTGCCAGCAGCTCTCAGGGGGCTGCCAAAAACATTCAGTACTTC.